The source of this TCR beta chain is a study of T-cell reconstitution after alpha-beta-depleted transplantation in children. Details on this clonotype: The antigen remains unidentified.

Unique molecular identifiers were used in preparing the TCRbeta library. TCRdb re-analysed the PCR reads in MiXCR, keeping a single row per CDR3 protein. The sample has about 1,000,000 distinct CDR3 sequences, about 29% seen once. CDR1 and CDR2 (germline): LGHNA, YSLEER. The ends were cut back, 4 bases at V and 1 base at J, with 14 bases in the middle. This CDR3 region has 15 residues. Study-level points and caveats: Surviving recipient T cells and intrathymic progenitors accounted for some patients' high TCRbeta diversity at day 60. Newly produced T cells mostly provided counts and TCRbeta diversity after one year, as hyperexpanded clones declined. In patients about two months after transplant, alpha-beta T cells reportedly arose from several hundred expanded graft clones.

The chain links TRBV4-3 to TRBJ2-7; D might be TRBD1 or TRBD2, each matching 6 bases. Sample: PBMCs, mostly from graft donor cells, taken 360 days after TCRalphabeta/CD19-depleted stem cell transplant. This clonotype was sampled from a boy younger than two who had a stem cell transplant for SCID, so the T cells may come from the graft donor. Written as DNA, the CDR3 is TGCGCCAGCAGCCTGAATGGGGGGACATCCTACGAGCAGTACTTC. Translation gives CASSLNGGTSYEQYF.